The TCR beta chain described here comes from a study of blood T cell repertoires in COVID-19. V lost 2 bases and J lost 5, with 13 bases in between. The CDR3 runs 14 residues. Germline V CDR1 and CDR2: SGHRS, YFSETQ. Per the authors' pipeline: Estimated nucleated cell counts came from reference gene primer amplification. Generated by immunoSEQ multiplex PCR, the TCRdb table keeps only in-frame clones and is missing some. For V, J and clone size, that table is used; D and trimming come from the DNA. Here the sample spans some 80,000 clones, approximately 85% being singletons. The TCR sequence derives from a woman aged 80 or over with active or convalescent COVID-19. The rearrangement joins TRBV5-1 to TRBJ2-5; perhaps TRBD2 as D (6 bases). Sequencing was performed on peripheral blood. CDR3 nucleotide sequence: TGCGCCAGCAGCTTCGGAGGGGTCTTGGAGACCCAGTACTTC. This codes for CASSFGGVLETQYF.